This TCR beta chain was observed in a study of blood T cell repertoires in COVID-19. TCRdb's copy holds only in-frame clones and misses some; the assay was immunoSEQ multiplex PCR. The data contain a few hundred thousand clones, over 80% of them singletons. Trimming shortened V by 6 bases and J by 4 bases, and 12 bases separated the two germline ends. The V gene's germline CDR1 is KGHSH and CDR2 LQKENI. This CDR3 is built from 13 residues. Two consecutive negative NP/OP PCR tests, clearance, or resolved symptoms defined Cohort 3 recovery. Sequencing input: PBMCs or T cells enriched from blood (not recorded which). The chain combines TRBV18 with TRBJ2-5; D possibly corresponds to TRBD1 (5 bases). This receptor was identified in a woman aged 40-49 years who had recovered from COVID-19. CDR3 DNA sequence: TGTGCCAGCTCCACATGGCAGGGAGAGACCCAGTACTTC. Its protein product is CASSTWQGETQYF.